The rows below give T cell receptor beta chains drawn from one sample of a study of shared clonotypes between healthy human individuals. Sequencing was performed with immunoSEQ multiplex PCR; in TCRdb, only in-frame clones are kept and a portion is missing. The sample carries about 600,000 clones, 95% to 96% recorded once. The sample comprised naive CD8+ T cells sorted from blood. The receptors were sampled from a young woman in good health. The CDR3 runs from the conserved cysteine through the conserved F or W. The D gene is left open where the match is weak. Clone size is given for some rows only: seen once, a few or many times, or a class if the clone is expanded.

cdr3_length d_call j_call clone_size v_call cdr3_aa cdr3_nt
17 TRBD2 TRBJ2-5 NA TRBV7-2 CASSDQPTSGYQETQYF TGTGCCAGCAGCGACCAACCTACTAGCGGATACCAAGAGACCCAGTACTTC
13 NA TRBJ2-1 once TRBV4-1 CASSQPQHNEQFF TGCGCCAGCAGCCAACCCCAGCACAATGAGCAGTTCTTC
12 TRBD1 TRBJ1-1 NA TRBV2 CASTVTGDEAFF TGTGCCAGCACCGTGACAGGGGATGAAGCTTTCTTT
15 TRBD2 TRBJ2-1 NA TRBV11-2 CASSLAPAGAAEQFF TGTGCCAGCAGCTTAGCCCCAGCGGGAGCTGCTGAGCAGTTCTTC
17 TRBD1 TRBJ1-2 NA TRBV5-1 CASSLVSGQGGPGGYTF TGCGCCAGCAGCTTGGTCTCGGGACAGGGAGGGCCTGGTGGCTACACCTTC
15 TRBD2 TRBJ2-5 NA TRBV4-1 CASSQRLAGLETQYF TGCGCCAGCAGCCAAAGACTAGCGGGATTGGAGACCCAGTACTTC
15 NA TRBJ1-5 NA TRBV19 CASSIAAGTNQPQHF TGTGCCAGTAGTATAGCGGCCGGTACCAATCAGCCCCAGCATTTT
15 TRBD2 TRBJ2-1 NA TRBV27 CASSPGTSGNNEQFF TGTGCCAGCAGTCCCGGGACTAGCGGTAACAATGAGCAGTTCTTC
11 NA TRBJ1-4 NA TRBV20-1 CSAIQESELFF TGCAGTGCTATACAGGAATCGGAACTGTTTTTT
16 TRBD1 TRBJ1-2 NA TRBV5-6 CASSGGTAEPNYGYTF TGTGCCAGCAGCGGGGGGACAGCCGAACCTAACTATGGCTACACCTTC
16 TRBD2 TRBJ2-3 NA TRBV27 CASSFPAGGPGDTQYF TGTGCCAGCAGTTTCCCCGCGGGAGGGCCAGGGGATACGCAGTATTTT
14 NA TRBJ1-1 NA TRBV28 CASSPTEISGGAFF TGTGCCAGCAGTCCCACAGAGATCTCCGGCGGGGCTTTCTTT
15 NA TRBJ2-7 NA TRBV29-1 CSVEDSHVTGNEQYF TGCAGCGTTGAAGATAGTCATGTGACAGGTAACGAGCAGTACTTC
15 TRBD1 TRBJ2-5 NA TRBV28 CASSFPTGGQETQYF TGTGCCAGCAGTTTCCCGACAGGGGGGCAAGAGACCCAGTACTTC
12 NA TRBJ1-2 NA TRBV4-1 CASSQDSSHYTF TGCGCCAGCAGCCAAGATTCCAGCCACTACACCTTC
14 NA TRBJ2-5 NA TRBV4-2 CASSQDRGQETQYF TGTGCCAGCAGCCAAGATCGGGGTCAAGAGACCCAGTACTTC
15 TRBD1 TRBJ1-1 NA TRBV27 CASSLYNRGITEAFF TGTGCCAGCAGTTTATATAACAGGGGGATCACTGAAGCTTTCTTT
13 NA TRBJ1-3 NA TRBV29-1 CSVLGGAGNTIYF TGCAGCGTTTTAGGGGGGGCTGGAAACACCATATATTTT
18 NA TRBJ2-7 NA TRBV7-2 CASSFQTRPGDPIYEQYF TGTGCCAGCAGCTTTCAAACCAGGCCCGGCGACCCAATTTACGAGCAGTACTTC
14 NA TRBJ2-7 NA TRBV7-6 CASSLATDPYEQYF TGTGCCAGCAGCTTAGCGACAGATCCCTACGAGCAGTACTTC
15 TRBD2 TRBJ2-7 NA TRBV27 CASSLSGGGPYEQYF TGTGCCAGCAGTTTATCGGGGGGGGGACCCTACGAGCAGTACTTC
13 TRBD2 TRBJ2-1 NA TRBV5-6 CASSLAGGTEQFF TGTGCCAGCAGCTTGGCCGGGGGGACTGAGCAGTTCTTC
13 TRBD2 TRBJ2-7 NA TRBV27 CASSLAGGNGQYF TGTGCCAGCAGTTTAGCGGGAGGAAACGGGCAGTACTTC
11 NA TRBJ2-7 NA TRBV6-5 CASSGYYEQYF TGTGCCAGCAGTGGGTACTACGAGCAGTACTTC
17 NA TRBJ2-1 NA TRBV4-1 CASSHPPWAGPYNEQFF TGCGCCAGCAGCCACCCACCGTGGGCGGGTCCTTACAATGAGCAGTTCTTC
13 NA TRBJ2-1 NA TRBV6-6 CAANLGVAHEQFF TGTGCCGCTAACTTAGGGGTAGCCCATGAGCAGTTCTTC
13 NA TRBJ1-2 NA TRBV7-9 CASDSSVGGGYTF TGTGCCAGCGATAGTTCAGTTGGGGGTGGCTACACCTTC
14 NA TRBJ2-7 NA TRBV27 CASSRGSNSYEQYF TGTGCCAGCAGCCGGGGGAGCAACTCCTACGAGCAGTACTTC
19 TRBD1 TRBJ1-1 NA TRBV9 CASSAPWPGTGARNTEAFF TGTGCCAGCAGCGCCCCTTGGCCCGGGACAGGGGCACGGAACACTGAAGCTTTCTTT
14 NA TRBJ2-7 NA TRBV11-2 CASSLVRGSYEQYF TGTGCCAGCAGCTTAGTTCGGGGGTCCTACGAGCAGTACTTC
14 NA TRBJ2-2 NA TRBV6-5 CASSYPTGTGELFF TGTGCCAGCAGTTACCCCACAGGGACCGGGGAGCTGTTTTTT
13 NA TRBJ1-5 NA TRBV6-6 CASSYSSGQPQHF TGTGCCAGCAGTTACTCGTCAGGGCAGCCCCAGCATTTT
14 TRBD2 TRBJ2-7 NA TRBV30 CAIITSGISYEQYF TGTGCCATCATAACTAGCGGGATCTCCTACGAGCAGTACTTC
14 NA TRBJ2-5 once TRBV4-1 CASSQDRTSEAQYF TGCGCCAGCAGCCAAGATCGGACCTCGGAGGCCCAGTACTTC
13 NA TRBJ1-1 few TRBV27 CASSLDLGTEAFF TGTGCCAGCAGTTTGGACTTAGGAACTGAAGCTTTCTTT
12 NA TRBJ2-7 NA TRBV19 CASRQLREEQYF TGTGCCAGTAGACAATTAAGGGAGGAGCAGTACTTC
16 NA TRBJ1-1 NA TRBV4-1 CASSQKQQGTNTEAFF TGCGCCAGCAGCCAAAAACAACAGGGCACGAACACTGAAGCTTTCTTT
13 NA TRBJ2-7 NA TRBV28 CARRDTAQLEQYF TGTGCCAGACGGGACACGGCCCAATTGGAGCAGTACTTC
14 TRBD2 TRBJ2-7 NA TRBV13 CASSPGAGAYEQYF TGTGCCAGCAGCCCCGGCGCGGGGGCCTACGAGCAGTACTTC
11 NA TRBJ1-2 NA TRBV29-1 CSVRAGTGYTF TGCAGCGTCCGGGCAGGGACCGGCTACACCTTC
15 TRBD1 TRBJ1-6 NA TRBV27 CASSTRQGVSSPLHF TGTGCCAGCAGTACCCGACAGGGAGTGAGTTCACCCCTCCACTTT
12 NA TRBJ1-1 NA TRBV10-3 CAISGVNTEAFF TGTGCCATCAGTGGAGTGAACACTGAAGCTTTCTTT
14 NA TRBJ2-7 NA TRBV7-6 CASSLDRNFNEQYF TGTGCCAGCAGCTTAGACAGAAACTTCAACGAGCAGTACTTC
15 NA TRBJ2-1 once TRBV27 CASINPGLPSNEQFF TGTGCCAGCATTAACCCGGGACTCCCCTCCAATGAGCAGTTCTTC
16 NA TRBJ1-1 NA TRBV18 CASSPIYQGLNTEAFF TGTGCCAGCTCACCAATTTACCAGGGACTGAACACTGAAGCTTTCTTT
16 TRBD1 TRBJ2-1 NA TRBV29-1 CSVEGTGGQTYNEQFF TGCAGCGTTGAAGGGACAGGGGGCCAGACCTACAATGAGCAGTTCTTC
14 NA TRBJ2-5 NA TRBV7-9 CASSLTPARETQYF TGTGCCAGCAGCTTAACCCCAGCGAGGGAGACCCAGTACTTC
19 NA TRBJ2-1 once TRBV11-2 CASSAGRGTKKGLYNEQFF TGTGCCAGCAGCGCCGGCCGGGGGACCAAAAAGGGGCTCTACAATGAGCAGTTCTTC
12 NA TRBJ2-7 NA TRBV5-4 CASSLTGYEQYF TGTGCCAGCAGCCTCACAGGATACGAGCAGTACTTC
15 TRBD2 TRBJ2-1 NA TRBV6-5 CASSASGSNGDEQFF TGTGCCAGCAGTGCCAGCGGGAGTAATGGCGATGAGCAGTTCTTC
14 NA TRBJ1-2 NA TRBV19 CASDAGFGNYGYTF TGTGCCAGTGACGCGGGGTTTGGAAACTATGGCTACACCTTC
14 NA TRBJ2-7 once TRBV28 CASNSQGSSYEQYF TGTGCCAGCAATTCACAGGGTAGCTCCTACGAGCAGTACTTC
12 NA TRBJ2-1 NA TRBV7-8 CASSLDYNEQFF TGTGCCAGCAGCTTAGACTACAATGAGCAGTTCTTC
16 TRBD1 TRBJ2-7 NA TRBV4-2 CASSQDLGQGSYEQYF TGTGCCAGCAGCCAAGATCTGGGACAGGGCTCCTACGAGCAGTACTTC
18 TRBD2 TRBJ2-7 NA TRBV7-9 CASSTTLAGGPDGYEQYF TGTGCCAGCAGCACTACGCTAGCGGGAGGGCCAGATGGGTACGAGCAGTACTTC
15 NA TRBJ1-5 NA TRBV6-1 CASNRQEARHQPQHF TGTGCCAGCAATCGTCAAGAGGCCCGTCATCAGCCCCAGCATTTT
19 NA TRBJ2-3 NA TRBV27 CASSLVEGSFSPDRGTQYF TGTGCCAGCAGTTTAGTAGAGGGGAGCTTCTCCCCGGATCGGGGTACGCAGTATTTT
13 NA TRBJ2-6 NA TRBV28 CASTYSGANVLTF TGTGCCAGCACCTACTCTGGGGCCAACGTCCTGACTTTC
16 TRBD2 TRBJ2-3 NA TRBV19 CASSSRLALLTDTQYF TGTGCCAGTAGTAGCCGACTAGCGCTCCTCACAGATACGCAGTATTTT